This T cell receptor (beta chain) was sequenced in a study of blood T cell repertoires in COVID-19. About the study: Sites in the United States, Italy and Spain provided acute and convalescent COVID-19 samples. T cells, B-cell-depleted T cells, or PBMCs provided the cDNA or gDNA that served as material.

Authors' processing steps: Amplification of reference gene primers was used by the study to estimate nucleated cell counts. Assay used: immunoSEQ multiplex PCR; TCRdb lists only in-frame clones, some missing. The V and J calls and clone size were taken over from that table, and D and trimming were inferred from the DNA. The sample carries about 130,000 clones, approximately 81% recorded once. This TCR derives from a man between 60 and 75 years old with acute or convalescent COVID-19. Source material: peripheral blood.

CDR3 protein: CASNGQGGNTEAFF. In DNA, the CDR3 is TGCGCCAGCAACGGACAGGGAGGGAACACTGAAGCTTTCTTT. The gene calls are TRBV5-1 and TRBJ1-1; TRBD1 agrees at 8 bases. The CDR3 contains 14 residues. CDR1 is SGHRS, CDR2 YFSETQ, per germline. Trimming took 6 bases from V and 1 from J; bases not matched to a gene: 5.